Presented here are 19 T cell receptor beta chains from one specimen sequenced in a study of blood T cell repertoires in COVID-19. Profiled with immunoSEQ multiplex PCR; TCRdb holds only in-frame clones, not every one. The table shows roughly 180,000 clones, with over 70% occurring only once. The sample consisted of PBMCs or T cells enriched from blood (not recorded which). The receptor set was obtained from a woman aged 60-75 years who had recovered from COVID-19.

The chain has TRBV29-1 and TRBJ1-5; 10 bases align to TRBD1. Germline V gene sequence: CDR1 SQVTM, CDR2 ANQGSEA. This CDR3 spans 13 amino acids. CDR3 loop: CGAGTGGNQPQHF. CDR3 DNA: TGCGGAGCGGGGACAGGGGGCAATCAGCCCCAGCATTTT.

This sequence joins TRBV9 and TRBJ2-1, with 8 bases aligning to TRBD2. Germline CDR1 reads SGDLS; CDR2 reads YYNGEE. The trim removed 0 bases at V and 6 bases at J, leaving 5 bases unmatched. The CDR3 runs 15 residues. This chain's CDR3 is CASSVVPSGRNEQFF. CDR3 nucleotides: TGTGCCAGCAGCGTAGTTCCTAGCGGGCGCAATGAGCAGTTCTTC. Full variable domain (rest looked up from reference TRBV9 and TRBJ2-1): DSGVTQTPKHLITATGQRVTLRCSPRSGDLSVYWYQQSLDQGLQFLIQYYNGEERAKGNILERFSAQQFPDLHSELNLSSLELGDSALYFCASSVVPSGRNEQFFGPGTRLTVL.

The rearrangement joins TRBV11-3 to TRBJ2-1; the match to TRBD1 covers 9 bases. V dropped 5 bases and J dropped 10; count of bases not matched to a gene: 12. Germline V gives CDR1 SGHNT, CDR2 YENEEA. The CDR3 is 15 amino acids. The CDR3 region is CASSLDRGWSPEQFF. Written as DNA, the CDR3 is TGTGCCAGCAGCCTGGACAGGGGATGGAGTCCCGAGCAGTTCTTC.

In its sample, this clone was seen once. The rearrangement joins TRBV6-5 to TRBJ2-5; 7 nucleotides align to TRBD1. The trim removed 6 bases at V and 5 bases at J, leaving 9 bases unmatched. The germline V gene encodes CDR1 MNHEY and CDR2 SVGAGI. The CDR3 consists of 14 residues. CDR3: CASRAPGGRETQYF. The CDR3 DNA sequence: TGTGCCAGCAGGGCCCCAGGGGGTCGGGAGACCCAGTACTTC.

V is TRBV7-9 and J is TRBJ1-4; no clear D gene. The CDR3 spans 16 residues. CDR1 and CDR2 (germline): SEHNR, FQNEAQ (reference sequence). V shed 5 bases and J shed 7 bases, with 20 bases lying between them. The CDR3 DNA reads as TGTGCCAGCAGCCTAAGATCCGGGGAGGTGGGTGAAAAACTGTTTTTT. Protein: CASSLRSGEVGEKLFF.

The chain uses TRBV11-3 and TRBJ2-2, with D unclear. V lost 0 bases, J lost 6 bases, and 5 bases lay in between. Germline V gene lookup returns CDR1 SGHNT and CDR2 YENEEA. The CDR3 length is 13 residues. In nucleotides, the CDR3 is TGTGCCAGCAGCTTAGATCGGTCCGGGGAGCTGTTTTTT. This sequence encodes CASSLDRSGELFF.

The chain is built from TRBV7-2 and TRBJ1-5, with D hard to call. The CDR3 is 14 amino acids. The germline gives CDR1 SGHTA, CDR2 FQGNSA. The V and J ends lost 1 base and 9 bases respectively, with 13 bases between them. The CDR3 DNA reads TGTGCCAGCAGCTTAGGAGGGCGTTTAGGGCCCCAGCATTTT. As protein: CASSLGGRLGPQHF.

The genes are TRBV28 and TRBJ2-2; the match to TRBD2 covers 9 bases. The V gene end was trimmed by 10 bases and the J gene end by 8 bases; junction bases not matched to a gene: 11. The CDR3 is 14 amino acids. Germline assignment: CDR1 MDHEN and CDR2 SYDVKM. CDR3 sequence: CATLAGIRRGELFF. CDR3 nucleotide sequence: TGTGCCACCCTAGCGGGGATAAGGCGGGGGGAGCTGTTTTTT.

This clone was detected only a few times. This sequence joins TRBV9 and TRBJ1-2, with D tentatively TRBD1 (6 bases). V was shortened by 2 bases and J by 2 bases, with 7 bases between the two germline ends. Germline CDR1 is SGDLS and CDR2 is YYNGEE. CDR3 length: 13 residues. CDR3 region: CASSVTGNYGYTF. In nucleotides, the CDR3 is TGTGCCAGCAGCGTCACAGGGAACTATGGCTACACCTTC.

CDR3 DNA: TGTGCCAGCAGTGAAGGGGGACAGGGAAGCTATGGCTACACCTTC. Its protein is CASSEGGQGSYGYTF. V is TRBV2 and J is TRBJ1-2; 9 bases line up with TRBD1. The V gene end was trimmed by 1 base and the J gene end by 4 bases; junction bases not matched to a gene: 4. The germline CDR1 and CDR2 sequences are SNHLY and FYNNEI. The CDR3 contains 15 residues.

The V call is TRBV5-1, the J call TRBJ2-7, with 7 positions matching TRBD1. The J segment lost 6 bases and the V segment lost 4 bases, leaving 10 bases of the junction unmatched. Germline values: CDR1 SGHRS, CDR2 YFSETQ. This CDR3 contains 14 residues. The CDR3 DNA is TGCGCCAGCAGCCCGGTGGGACAGACGAGCGAGCAGTACTTC. It translates to CASSPVGQTSEQYF.

This clone was recorded only once. The rearrangement links TRBV7-9 to TRBJ2-7, with 10 bases lining up with TRBD1. J was trimmed by 5 bases and V by 7 bases; bases with no gene match: 8. The CDR3 covers 14 residues. Germline V gives CDR1 SEHNR, CDR2 FQNEAQ (reference sequence). CDR3 loop: CASTPGQGLDEQYF. CDR3 DNA: TGTGCCAGCACCCCGGGACAGGGGCTCGACGAGCAGTACTTC. Full variable domain (remainder filled in from reference TRBV7-9 and TRBJ2-7): DTGVSQNPRHKITKRGQNVTFRCDPISEHNRLYWYRQTLGQGPEFLTYFQNEAQLEKSRLLSDRFSAERPKGSFSTLEIQRTEQGDSAMYLCASTPGQGLDEQYFGPGTRLTVT.

This clone was counted once. This chain joins TRBV30 and TRBJ1-1; TRBD1 is a possible D gene (6 bases). The germline gives CDR1 GTSNPN, CDR2 SVGIG (reference sequence). The V gene lost 2 bases and the J gene lost 4 bases, with 11 bases spanning the gap. This CDR3 region has 13 residues. The CDR3 sequence is CAWSTTGFTEAFF. The CDR3 DNA follows: TGTGCCTGGAGTACCACAGGGTTCACTGAAGCTTTCTTT.

This chain uses TRBV5-4 with TRBJ1-1, with a weak D call TRBD1 (6 bases). Germline V gene sequence: CDR1 SGHNT, CDR2 YYREEE (reference sequence). This CDR3 has 14 residues. V was cut by 2 bases and J by 4 bases, with 12 bases left in between. In DNA, the CDR3 is TGTGCCAGCAGCTTATCAGGGGCGCTCACTGAAGCTTTCTTT. It codes for CASSLSGALTEAFF. The full variable domain, its missing parts supplied by reference TRBV5-4 and TRBJ1-1, is ETGVTQSPTHLIKTRGQQVTLRCSSQSGHNTVSWYQQALGQGPQFIFQYYREEENGRGNFPPRFSGLQFPNYSSELNVNALELDDSALYLCASSLSGALTEAFFGQGTRLTVV.

V and J are TRBV25-1 and TRBJ2-7, with a possible D match to TRBD2 (5 bases). This CDR3 has 12 amino acids. Germline V gene sequence: CDR1 MGHDK, CDR2 SYGVNS. Trimming removed 7 bases at V and 3 bases at J, with 10 bases between. DNA for the CDR3: TGTGCCAGCACGACGGGAATCTACGAGCAGTACTTC. Its protein is CASTTGIYEQYF.

This clone has just a few counts. The gene calls are TRBV11-3 and TRBJ2-1; perhaps TRBD2 as D (6 bases). The V gene's germline CDR1 is SGHNT and CDR2 YENEEA. CDR3 size: 14 residues. V shed 5 bases and J shed 0 bases, with 8 bases lying between them. The CDR3 loop is CASSPGGSYNEQFF. In DNA, the CDR3 is TGTGCCAGCAGCCCCGGGGGCTCCTACAATGAGCAGTTCTTC.

This rearrangement joins TRBV7-9 to TRBJ1-2, with 8 bases lining up with TRBD1. Trimming removed 6 bases from V and 5 bases from J; junction bases left unmatched: 11. The CDR3 has 15 amino acids. Germline V gene sequence: CDR1 SEHNR, CDR2 FQNEAQ (reference sequence). The CDR3 sequence: CASRALDREGYGYTF. The CDR3 DNA reads TGTGCCAGCAGAGCCCTGGACAGGGAAGGGTATGGCTACACCTTC.

The chain uses TRBV3-1 (or the pseudogene TRBV3-2) and TRBJ1-2; D unclear. The CDR3 extends over 11 amino acids. Trimming left V 1 base short and J 8 bases short, with 5 bases between. CDR1 is LGHDT and CDR2 is YNNKEL in the germline V gene (reference sequence). CDR3 sequence: CASSQAEGYTF. The CDR3 bases are TGTGCCAGCAGCCAAGCAGAAGGCTACACCTTC.

As concerns this clone: Other DNA sequences in the same sample also yield this CDR3. This chain links TRBV2 with TRBJ1-6; D gene ambiguous. The CDR3 sequence is 15 residues long. V shed 0 bases and J shed 6 bases, with 9 bases lying between them. From germline, CDR1 is SNHLY and CDR2 FYNNEI. This CDR3 reads CASSEAMTGNSPLHF. Here the CDR3 DNA reads TGTGCCAGCAGTGAAGCGATGACGGGTAATTCACCCCTCCACTTT.